This record looks at one TCR beta chain sequence and its context. Its cognate antigen is unknown. Study results and limitations: In terms of TCR gene usage, tumor memory CD4+ T cells clustered together with blood and lymph node memory CD4+ cells, as well as with lymph node naive CD4+ cells.

TCRdb reprocessed the 5' RACE reads via MiXCR and lists one record per CDR3 protein. The repertoire holds 20,000 to 25,000 distinct CDR3 sequences, with around 30% as singletons. This CDR3 is 15 amino acids long. Germline-derived CDR1 and CDR2 are SEHNR and FQNEAQ (reference sequence). The V gene end was trimmed by 7 bases and the J gene end by 5 bases; junction bases not matched to a gene: 7. Sequencing was performed on tumor-infiltrating naive CD4+ T cells sorted from the breast tumor. Specified subset: naive CD4+ T cells, CD4+CD45RA+CD25-. V and J are TRBV7-9 and TRBJ2-3, with 12 bases aligning to TRBD1. The clonotype was recovered from a female donor with breast cancer. In DNA form, the CDR3 reads TGTGCCAGCACCCTGGGACAGGGGGCCATAGATACGCAGTATTTT. This gives the protein CASTLGQGAIDTQYF.